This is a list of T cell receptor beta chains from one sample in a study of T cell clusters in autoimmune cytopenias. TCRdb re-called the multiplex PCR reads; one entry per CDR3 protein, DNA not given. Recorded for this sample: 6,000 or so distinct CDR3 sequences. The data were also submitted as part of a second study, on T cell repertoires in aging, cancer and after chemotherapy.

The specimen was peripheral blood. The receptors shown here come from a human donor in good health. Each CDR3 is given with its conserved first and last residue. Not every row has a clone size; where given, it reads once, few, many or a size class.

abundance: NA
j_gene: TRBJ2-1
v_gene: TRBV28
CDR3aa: CASKVGGTYNEQFF

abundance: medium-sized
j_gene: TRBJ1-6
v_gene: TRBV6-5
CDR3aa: CASSYRGLHSPLHF

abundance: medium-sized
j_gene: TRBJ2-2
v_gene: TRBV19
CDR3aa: CASSWGQGTGELFF

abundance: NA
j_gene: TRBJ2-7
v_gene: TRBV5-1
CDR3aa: CASSLVSGTTYEQYF

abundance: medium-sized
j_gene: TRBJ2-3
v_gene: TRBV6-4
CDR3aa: CASSRGGDTDTQYF

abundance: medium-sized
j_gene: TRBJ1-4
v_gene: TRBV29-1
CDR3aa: CSVKRSTNEKLFF

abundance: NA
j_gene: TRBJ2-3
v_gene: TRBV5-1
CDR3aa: CASRSEAFPDTQYF

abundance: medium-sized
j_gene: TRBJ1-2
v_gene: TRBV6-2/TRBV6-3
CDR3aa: CASSETEVDYGYTF

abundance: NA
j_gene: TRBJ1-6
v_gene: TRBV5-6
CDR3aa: CASSSVGIEYNSPLHF

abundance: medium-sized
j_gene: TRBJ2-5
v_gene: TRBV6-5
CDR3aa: CASMTEKQETQYF

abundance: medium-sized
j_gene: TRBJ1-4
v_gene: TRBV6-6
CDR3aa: CASGWGPGANEKLFF

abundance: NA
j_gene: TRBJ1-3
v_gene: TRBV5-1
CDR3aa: CASSPSGVGNTIYF

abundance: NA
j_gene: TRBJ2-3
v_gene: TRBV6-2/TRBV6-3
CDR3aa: CASSYGQDYFDTQYF

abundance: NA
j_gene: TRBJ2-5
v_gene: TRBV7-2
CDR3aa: CASSLSRSGRQETQYF

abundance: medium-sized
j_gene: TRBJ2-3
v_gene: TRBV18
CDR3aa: CASSPPRGAGATDTQYF

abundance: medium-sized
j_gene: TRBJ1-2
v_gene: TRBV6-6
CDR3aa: CASSYATGTGGASNYGYTF

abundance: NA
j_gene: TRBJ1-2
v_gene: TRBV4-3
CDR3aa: CASSQDGQGADYGYTF

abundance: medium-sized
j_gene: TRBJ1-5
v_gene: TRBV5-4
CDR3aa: CASSLIPNQPQHF

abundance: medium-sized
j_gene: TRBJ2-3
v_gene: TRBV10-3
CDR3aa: CAISEQDRGSTDTQYF

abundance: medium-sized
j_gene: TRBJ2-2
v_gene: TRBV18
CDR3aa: CASSRDRVDTGELFF

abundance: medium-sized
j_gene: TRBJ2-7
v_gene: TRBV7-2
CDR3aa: CASSRDRGNEQYF

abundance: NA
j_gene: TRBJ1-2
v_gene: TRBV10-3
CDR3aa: CAISDGQGAEYGYTF

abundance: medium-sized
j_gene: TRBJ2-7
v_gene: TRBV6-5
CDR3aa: CASTRAGLGFHEQYF

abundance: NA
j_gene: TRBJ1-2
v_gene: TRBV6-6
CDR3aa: CASSVQGERGYTF

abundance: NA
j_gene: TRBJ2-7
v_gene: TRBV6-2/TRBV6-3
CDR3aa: CASSDSSYEQYF

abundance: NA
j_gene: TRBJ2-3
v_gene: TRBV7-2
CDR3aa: CASSLVAGHSTDTQYF

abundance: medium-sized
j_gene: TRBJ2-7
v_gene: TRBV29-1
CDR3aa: CSVEGGGASHEQYF

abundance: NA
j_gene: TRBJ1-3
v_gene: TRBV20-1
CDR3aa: CSARGADSGNTIYF

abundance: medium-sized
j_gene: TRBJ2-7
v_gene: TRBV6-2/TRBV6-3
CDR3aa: CASSRGRVTYEQYF

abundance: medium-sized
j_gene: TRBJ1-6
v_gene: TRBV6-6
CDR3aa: CASSDGQSNSPLHF

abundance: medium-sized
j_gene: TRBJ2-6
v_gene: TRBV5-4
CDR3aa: CASQTSGANVLTF

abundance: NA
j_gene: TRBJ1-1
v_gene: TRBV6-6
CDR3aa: CASSRTHGEVDTEAFF

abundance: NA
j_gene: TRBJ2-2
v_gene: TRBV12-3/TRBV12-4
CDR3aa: CASRLYLGGELFF

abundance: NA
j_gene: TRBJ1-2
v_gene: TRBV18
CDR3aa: CARSLGQIAYGYTF

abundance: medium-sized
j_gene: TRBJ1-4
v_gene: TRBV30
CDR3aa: CAWRDRGRANEKLFF

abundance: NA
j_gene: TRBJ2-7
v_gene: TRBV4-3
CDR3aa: CASSQLTSGVYEQYF

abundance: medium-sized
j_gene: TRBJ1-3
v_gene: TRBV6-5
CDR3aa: CASRQTSSGNTIYF

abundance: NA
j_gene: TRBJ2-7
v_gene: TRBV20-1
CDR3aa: CSAGRQGASSYEQYF

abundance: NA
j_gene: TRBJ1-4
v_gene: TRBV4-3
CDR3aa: CASSQDLRGTNEKLFF